The sequence of this TCR beta chain was determined in a study of cytomegalovirus exposure and HLA in healthy donors. Germline V gene lookup returns CDR1 MNHNY and CDR2 SVGAGI (reference sequence). The length of the CDR3 is 16 residues. V gave up 2 bases and J gave up 1 base; unmatched junction bases: 8. Both 60 Vbeta primers and 13 Jbeta primers went into the PCR. Clones were sequenced by immunoSEQ multiplex PCR, and TCRdb holds only the in-frame ones, with some missing. The sample shows under 200,000 clones, 78% of them seen only once. The TCR was taken from a woman aged 25 to 39 in good health and CMV-seropositive. The gene calls are TRBV6-6 and TRBJ2-7, with 7 bases lining up with TRBD2. The source material was PBMCs. Here the CDR3 reads CASSYELASGSYEQYF. The CDR3 DNA reads TGTGCCAGCAGTTACGAGTTGGCTAGCGGATCCTACGAGCAGTACTTC.